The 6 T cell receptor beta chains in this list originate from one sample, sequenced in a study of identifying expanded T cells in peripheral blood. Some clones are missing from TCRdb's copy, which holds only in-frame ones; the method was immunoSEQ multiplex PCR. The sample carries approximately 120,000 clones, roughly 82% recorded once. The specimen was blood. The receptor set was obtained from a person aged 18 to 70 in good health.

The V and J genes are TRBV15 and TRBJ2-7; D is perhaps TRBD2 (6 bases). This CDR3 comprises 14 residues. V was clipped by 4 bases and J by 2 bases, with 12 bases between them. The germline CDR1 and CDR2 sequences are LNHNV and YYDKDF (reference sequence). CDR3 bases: TGTGCCACCAGCACCCAATCGGGGGCCTACGAGCAGTACTTC. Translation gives CATSTQSGAYEQYF.

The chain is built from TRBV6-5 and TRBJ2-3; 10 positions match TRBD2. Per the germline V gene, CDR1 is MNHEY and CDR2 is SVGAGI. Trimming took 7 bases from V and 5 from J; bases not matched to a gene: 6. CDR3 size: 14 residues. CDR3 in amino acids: CASTPSGGGDTQYF. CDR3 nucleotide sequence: TGTGCCAGCACCCCTAGCGGGGGAGGAGATACGCAGTATTTT.

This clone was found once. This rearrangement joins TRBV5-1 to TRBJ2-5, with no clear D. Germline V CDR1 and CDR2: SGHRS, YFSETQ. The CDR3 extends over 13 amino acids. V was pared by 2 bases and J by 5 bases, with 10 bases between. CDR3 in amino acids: CASSFLDWETQYF. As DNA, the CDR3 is TGCGCCAGCAGCTTCTTGGATTGGGAGACCCAGTACTTC.

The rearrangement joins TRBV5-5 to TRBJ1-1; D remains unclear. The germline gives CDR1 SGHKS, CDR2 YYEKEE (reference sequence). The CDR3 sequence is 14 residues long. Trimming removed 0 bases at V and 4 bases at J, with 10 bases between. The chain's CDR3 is CASSLGAMSTEAFF. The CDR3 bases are TGTGCCAGCAGCTTGGGGGCGATGAGCACTGAAGCTTTCTTT.

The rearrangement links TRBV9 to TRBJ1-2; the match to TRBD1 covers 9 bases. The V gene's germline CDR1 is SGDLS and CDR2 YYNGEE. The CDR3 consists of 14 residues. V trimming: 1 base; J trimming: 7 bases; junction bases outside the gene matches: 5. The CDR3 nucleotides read TGTGCCAGCAGCGTAAAGGGACAGGGTCCTGGCTACACCTTC. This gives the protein CASSVKGQGPGYTF. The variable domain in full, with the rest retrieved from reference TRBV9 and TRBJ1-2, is DSGVTQTPKHLITATGQRVTLRCSPRSGDLSVYWYQQSLDQGLQFLIQYYNGEERAKGNILERFSAQQFPDLHSELNLSSLELGDSALYFCASSVKGQGPGYTFGSGTRLTVV.

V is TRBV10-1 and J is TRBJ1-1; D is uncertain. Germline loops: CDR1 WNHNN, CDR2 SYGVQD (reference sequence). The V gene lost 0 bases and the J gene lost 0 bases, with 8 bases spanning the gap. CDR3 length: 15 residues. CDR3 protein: CASSESGSMNTEAFF. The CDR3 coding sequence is TGCGCCAGCAGTGAGTCAGGCAGCATGAACACTGAAGCTTTCTTT.